These T cell receptor beta chains were read from a single sample in a study of CD8+ T cells in alopecia areata. The protocol was immunoSEQ multiplex PCR, while the TCRdb copy is restricted to in-frame clones and leaves out a portion. The sample lists about 250,000 clones, roughly 69% occurring once. The material was CD4+ T cells sorted from blood, obtained at week 0. Receptor source: a human donor with alopecia areata. The CDR3 runs from the conserved cysteine through the conserved F or W. A D gene is named only where the DNA matches it firmly. Clone size appears in some rows only: once, few, many, or a class for an expanded clone.

clone size	D gene	J gene	CDR3 length	V gene	CDR3 protein	CDR3 DNA
NA	NA	TRBJ2-7	11	TRBV2	CASTLFYEQYF	TGTGCCAGCACCCTTTTCTACGAGCAGTACTTC
NA	NA	TRBJ2-5	15	TRBV5-1	CASSLAAGTGETQYF	TGCGCCAGCAGCTTGGCTGCAGGGACTGGTGAGACCCAGTACTTC
NA	TRBD1	TRBJ2-7	14	TRBV29-1	CSVRPGQGSYEQYF	TGCAGCGTTCGACCGGGACAGGGCTCCTACGAGCAGTACTTC
NA	NA	TRBJ2-3	13	TRBV9	CASSVAGAHTQYF	TGTGCCAGCAGCGTAGCGGGGGCACATACGCAGTATTTT
few	TRBD1	TRBJ2-3	14	TRBV5-6	CASSFRQGPDTQYF	TGTGCCAGCAGCTTTAGACAGGGGCCAGATACGCAGTATTTT
NA	NA	TRBJ2-7	13	TRBV6-5	CASSGGGRLEQYF	TGTGCCAGCAGTGGAGGGGGCCGGCTGGAGCAGTACTTC
once	NA	TRBJ1-5	13	TRBV30	CAWSIQAGQPQHF	TGTGCCTGGAGTATCCAGGCAGGTCAGCCCCAGCATTTT
NA	NA	TRBJ2-1	15	TRBV30	CAWRSFRGLNNEQFF	TGTGCCTGGAGGTCTTTCAGGGGTTTGAACAATGAGCAGTTCTTC
NA	NA	TRBJ1-1	14	TRBV14	CASSRSGGYTEAFF	TGTGCCAGCAGCCGTTCGGGGGGATACACTGAAGCTTTCTTT
once	NA	TRBJ2-5	14	TRBV10-3	CAIRRTDLQETQYF	TGTGCCATCAGACGGACAGACCTTCAAGAGACCCAGTACTTC
NA	TRBD1	TRBJ1-5	13	TRBV30	CAWSSQDRGIQHF	TGTGCCTGGTCATCCCAGGACAGGGGAATCCAGCATTTT
NA	NA	TRBJ2-7	15	TRBV11-1	CASSLGYRSVYEQYF	TGTGCCAGCAGCTTAGGTTACAGGTCCGTCTACGAGCAGTACTTC
NA	TRBD1	TRBJ2-7	17	TRBV4-3	CASSQERGQGASYEQYF	TGCGCCAGCAGCCAAGAAAGGGGACAGGGGGCTTCCTACGAGCAGTACTTC
NA	TRBD1	TRBJ1-5	15	TRBV7-8	CASSWGTGVNQPQHF	TGTGCCAGCAGCTGGGGGACAGGGGTCAATCAGCCCCAGCATTTT
NA	NA	TRBJ2-3	15	TRBV30	CAWTTSPWGTDTQYF	TGTGCCTGGACCACCAGCCCATGGGGCACAGATACGCAGTATTTT
NA	NA	TRBJ2-2	15	TRBV15	CATSRDDRFWGELFF	TGTGCCACCAGCAGAGATGATCGGTTTTGGGGGGAGCTGTTTTTT
few	NA	TRBJ1-4	13	TRBV15	CATSRELNEKLFF	TGTGCCACCAGCAGGGAACTTAATGAAAAACTGTTTTTT
few	NA	TRBJ2-2	14	TRBV18	CASSPDNSPGELFF	TGTGCCAGCTCACCAGATAATAGCCCCGGGGAGCTGTTTTTT
NA	TRBD2	TRBJ2-1	15	TRBV5-6	CASSPGLAGHNEQFF	TGTGCCAGCAGCCCCGGCCTAGCGGGGCACAATGAGCAGTTCTTC
NA	NA	TRBJ2-1	12	TRBV29-1	CSGGRSYNEQFF	TGCAGCGGGGGGAGGTCCTACAATGAGCAGTTCTTC
NA	TRBD1	TRBJ1-6	14	TRBV4-3	CASSQEQGGSPLHF	TGCGCCAGCAGCCAAGAACAGGGGGGTTCACCCCTCCACTTT
NA	TRBD1	TRBJ1-5	14	TRBV6-1	CASELGQGGQPQHF	TGTGCCAGCGAGCTGGGACAGGGGGGACAGCCCCAGCATTTT
NA	TRBD2	TRBJ2-1	16	TRBV5-6	CASSLHGLAGGFEQFF	TGTGCCAGCAGCTTGCACGGACTAGCGGGGGGCTTTGAGCAGTTCTTC
NA	NA	TRBJ2-7	12	TRBV29-1	CSVADRIHEQYF	TGCAGCGTAGCGGACAGAATACACGAGCAGTACTTC
few	NA	TRBJ2-5	12	TRBV5-1	CASSLAGETQYF	TGCGCCAGCAGCTTGGCCGGGGAGACCCAGTACTTC
NA	TRBD2	TRBJ2-7	15	TRBV15	CATSSLAGESREQYF	TGTGCCACCAGCAGCCTAGCGGGGGAATCCCGGGAGCAGTACTTC
few	TRBD2	TRBJ2-5	13	TRBV5-1	CASSPGRQETQYF	TGCGCCAGCAGCCCCGGGAGGCAGGAGACCCAGTACTTC
NA	NA	TRBJ2-1	11	TRBV30	CAWSRDNEQFF	TGTGCCTGGAGTCGAGACAATGAGCAGTTCTTC
few	NA	TRBJ2-6	14	TRBV6-5	CASSYRSGANVLTF	TGTGCCAGCAGTTACAGGTCTGGGGCCAACGTCCTGACTTTC
few	NA	TRBJ2-7	10	TRBV29-1	CSVPPYEQYF	TGCAGCGTTCCCCCCTACGAGCAGTACTTC
NA	TRBD1	TRBJ2-6	18	TRBV30	CASHRGRRLVPGANVLTF	TGTGCCTCCCACAGGGGGCGTAGGTTGGTCCCTGGGGCCAACGTCCTGACTTTC
once	NA	TRBJ1-5	13	TRBV27	CASRKYSNQPQHF	TGTGCCAGTAGAAAGTATAGCAATCAGCCCCAGCATTTT
NA	NA	TRBJ2-3	14	TRBV29-1	CSVEVREASDTQYF	TGCAGCGTTGAAGTCAGGGAAGCTTCAGATACGCAGTATTTT
NA	TRBD1	TRBJ1-2	17	TRBV4-1	CASSQDRGDRTNYGYTF	TGCGCCAGCAGCCAAGATAGGGGGGACAGGACAAACTATGGCTACACCTTC
NA	NA	TRBJ1-2	13	TRBV2	CASSDSPAGGYTF	TGTGCCAGCAGTGACTCCCCCGCGGGAGGCTACACCTTC
NA	NA	TRBJ2-7	14	TRBV5-1	CASSRGERTYEQYF	TGCGCCAGCAGCAGAGGGGAAAGGACCTACGAGCAGTACTTC
few	NA	TRBJ1-2	12	TRBV29-1	CSAQGSDYGYTF	TGCAGCGCTCAGGGAAGTGACTATGGCTACACCTTC
NA	TRBD1	TRBJ1-4	15	TRBV9	CASSARQGGVEKLFF	TGTGCCAGCAGCGCCCGACAGGGAGGCGTGGAAAAACTGTTTTTT
NA	NA	TRBJ1-1	10	TRBV7-9	CASGSTEAFF	TGTGCCAGCGGATCCACTGAAGCTTTCTTT
NA	NA	TRBJ2-3	17	TRBV29-1	CSVDSGSSHPSTDTQYF	TGCAGCGTTGATTCAGGCAGCAGCCACCCAAGCACAGATACGCAGTATTTT
NA	NA	TRBJ1-1	11	TRBV20-1	CSARVQGEAFF	TGCAGTGCTAGGGTTCAGGGTGAAGCTTTCTTT
few	NA	TRBJ2-6	13	TRBV29-1	CAIGWPGANVLTF	TGCGCGATCGGGTGGCCTGGGGCCAACGTCCTGACTTTC
NA	NA	TRBJ1-6	13	TRBV6-4	CASSNGGNSPLHF	TGTGCCAGCAGTAACGGTGGTAATTCACCCCTCCACTTT
NA	NA	TRBJ1-5	15	TRBV6-6	CASSRDTAGYWPQHF	TGTGCCAGCAGCCGAGATACGGCAGGTTACTGGCCCCAGCATTTT
NA	NA	TRBJ1-2	11	TRBV30	CAWGQGGGYTF	TGTGCCTGGGGCCAGGGAGGAGGCTACACCTTC
few	NA	TRBJ2-5	15	TRBV6-5	CASSYSMPGSGTQYF	TGTGCCAGCAGTTACTCGATGCCGGGAAGTGGGACCCAGTACTTC
NA	NA	TRBJ1-1	18	TRBV7-3	CASSTLIAGGGVNTEAFF	TGTGCCAGCAGCACCCTGATTGCCGGGGGTGGTGTGAACACTGAAGCTTTCTTT
few	NA	TRBJ1-1	12	TRBV7-2	CASSPRTHEAFF	TGTGCCAGCAGCCCCCGCACCCATGAAGCTTTCTTT
NA	NA	TRBJ1-1	14	TRBV30	CAWRKVQRSTEAFF	TGTGCCTGGAGAAAGGTTCAAAGATCCACTGAAGCTTTCTTT
few	NA	TRBJ1-3	13	TRBV29-1	CSVRSGSGNTIYF	TGCAGCGTTCGGTCAGGATCGGGAAACACCATATATTTT
NA	NA	TRBJ2-2	16	TRBV9	CASSASFAIPTGELFF	TGTGCCAGCAGCGCCTCGTTCGCCATACCCACCGGGGAGCTGTTTTTT
NA	NA	TRBJ2-7	14	TRBV18	CASSPPSGGDEQYF	TGTGCCAGCTCACCACCTTCCGGGGGCGACGAGCAGTACTTC
NA	TRBD1	TRBJ1-5	14	TRBV2	CASSDRGPNQPQHF	TGTGCCAGCAGTGACAGGGGGCCCAATCAGCCCCAGCATTTT
once	NA	TRBJ1-1	13	TRBV29-1	CSVGGRAQAEAFF	TGCAGCGTTGGCGGGAGGGCCCAGGCTGAAGCTTTCTTT
NA	NA	TRBJ2-7	13	TRBV7-9	CASSATLSYEQYF	TGTGCCAGCAGCGCGACCCTCTCCTACGAGCAGTACTTC